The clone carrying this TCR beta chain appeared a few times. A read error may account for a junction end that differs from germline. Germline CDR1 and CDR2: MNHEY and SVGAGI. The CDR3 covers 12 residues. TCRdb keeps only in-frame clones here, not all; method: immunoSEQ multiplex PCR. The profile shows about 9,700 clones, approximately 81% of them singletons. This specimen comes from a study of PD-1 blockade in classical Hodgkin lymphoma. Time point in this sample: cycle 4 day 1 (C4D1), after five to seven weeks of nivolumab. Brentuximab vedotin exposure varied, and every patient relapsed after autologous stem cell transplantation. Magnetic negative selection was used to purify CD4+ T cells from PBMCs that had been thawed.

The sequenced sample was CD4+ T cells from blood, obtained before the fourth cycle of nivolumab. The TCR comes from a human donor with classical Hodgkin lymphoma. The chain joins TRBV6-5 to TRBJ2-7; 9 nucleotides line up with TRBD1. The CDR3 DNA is TGTGCCAGCAGTGACGGGACAGGGAGAGCTCATTTC. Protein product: CASSDGTGRAHF.